These T cell receptor beta chains were read from a single sample in a study of vaccination effects on CD4 cells after COVID-19. Repertoires were generated with immunoSEQ multiplex PCR, while TCRdb's copy carries only in-frame clones and drops some. Of about 34,000 clones in the sample, about two thirds were seen once. The antigens these receptors bind are not known. Source: CD4+ T cells from PBMCs cultured with a peptide pool, taken before COVID-19 vaccination. All receptors come from a human donor who had a prior SARS-CoV-2 infection. The CDR3 runs from the conserved cysteine through the conserved F or W. D genes are given only for firm matches. Rows give clone size only sometimes, using once, few, many, or a class for an expanded clone.

d_call j_call clone_size v_call cdr3_nt cdr3_aa
NA TRBJ2-7 NA TRBV18 TGTGCCAGCTCACCACGGCAGGGGACCTCCTACGAGCAGTACTTC CASSPRQGTSYEQYF
NA TRBJ1-1 NA TRBV29-1 TGCAGCACCCAGGACGGAAGGAACACTGAAGCTTTCTTT CSTQDGRNTEAFF
NA TRBJ1-3 few TRBV10-3 TGTGCCATCAGACAGGGTTTCCCTGGAAACACCATATATTTT CAIRQGFPGNTIYF
NA TRBJ2-5 few TRBV24-1 TGTGCCACCAGTGACTCCCAGACAACGACGGGCTACCAAGAGACCCAGTACTTC CATSDSQTTTGYQETQYF
TRBD2 TRBJ2-7 NA TRBV14 TGTGCCAGCAGCCAAATTACTAGCGGCTACGAGCAGTACTTC CASSQITSGYEQYF
NA TRBJ1-1 NA TRBV25-1 TGTGCCAGCAGTGACCCCGCTGGGGGCACTGAAGCTTTCTTT CASSDPAGGTEAFF
TRBD1 TRBJ2-7 NA TRBV9 TGTGCCAGCAGTCGGACCGGGACAGGGAACGAGCAGTACTTC CASSRTGTGNEQYF
TRBD1 TRBJ1-5 NA TRBV19 TGTGCCAGTAGAGAGGACAGGGATAATCAGCCCCAGCATTTT CASREDRDNQPQHF
TRBD1 TRBJ2-5 NA TRBV5-6 TGTGCCAGCAGCTTGGGTCCTCCAGCAGGGGGCTTTCGAGAGACCCAGTACTTC CASSLGPPAGGFRETQYF
TRBD1 TRBJ1-6 NA TRBV5-1 TGCGCCAGCAGCTTCACAGGGGATTCACCCCTCCACTTT CASSFTGDSPLHF
NA TRBJ1-3 NA TRBV27 TGTGCCAGCAGTCCCTCAGGGGTACCTGGAAACACCATATATTTT CASSPSGVPGNTIYF
TRBD2 TRBJ2-7 NA TRBV6-2/TRBV6-3 TGTGCCAGCAGTTCCGGCTGGGGACTAGCGGGTGACCTCTCCTACGAGCAGTACTTC CASSSGWGLAGDLSYEQYF
TRBD1 TRBJ2-5 few TRBV2 TGTGCCAGCGTTGGGGACAGGGGAGAGACCCAGTACTTC CASVGDRGETQYF
NA TRBJ1-4 NA TRBV10-3 TGTGCCACCCACGGGGTGGCTAATGAAAAACTGTTTTTT CATHGVANEKLFF
NA TRBJ2-5 NA TRBV12-3/TRBV12-4 TGTGCCAGCAGCCCCTACAGACAAGAGACCCAGTACTTC CASSPYRQETQYF
TRBD2 TRBJ2-7 NA TRBV7-3 TGTGCCAGCAGCTTACGGGCTAGCGGACCCTCCTACGAGCAGTACTTC CASSLRASGPSYEQYF
TRBD2 TRBJ2-3 NA TRBV5-1 TGCGCCAGCAGCTTGGGACTAGCGGCGACCACAGATACGCAGTATTTT CASSLGLAATTDTQYF
NA TRBJ1-6 NA TRBV5-1 TGCGCCAGCAGCTCCACGGCAGGGGTGGTTCAGGCCCTCCACTTT CASSSTAGVVQALHF
TRBD1 TRBJ1-2 NA TRBV18 TGTGCCAGCTCACCGGGACAGTTCTTCTATGGCTACACCTTC CASSPGQFFYGYTF
TRBD2 TRBJ2-3 NA TRBV30 TGTGCCGGGGAGCGGGGGGCGGGATCAGATACGCAGTATTTT CAGERGAGSDTQYF
TRBD1 TRBJ1-2 NA TRBV6-5 TGTGCCAGCAGTACCTCCGATACAGGGGCGTATGGCTACACCTTC CASSTSDTGAYGYTF
NA TRBJ2-5 NA TRBV18 TGTGCCAGCTCACCAGAGGCGGAGACCCAGTACTTC CASSPEAETQYF
NA TRBJ1-1 NA TRBV7-2 TGTGCCAGCAGCTTATCAGGGGTGGGAAACACTGAAGCTTTCTTT CASSLSGVGNTEAFF
TRBD1 TRBJ2-6 NA TRBV7-8 TGTGCCAGCAGCTTTCCGACAGGGGGGAAAAACTCTGGGGCCAACGTCCTGACTTTC CASSFPTGGKNSGANVLTF
NA TRBJ1-2 NA TRBV30 TGTGCCTGGAGTCGGGACACTTCGTATGGCTACACCTTC CAWSRDTSYGYTF
TRBD1 TRBJ2-7 NA TRBV3-1/TRBV3-2 TGTGCCAGCAGCCCTCGTGCGGGACAGGGGACCTACGAGCAGTACTTC CASSPRAGQGTYEQYF
NA TRBJ2-7 once TRBV5-6 TGTGCCAGCAGCGCGCAGGCCTACGAGCAGTACTTC CASSAQAYEQYF
TRBD1 TRBJ1-1 NA TRBV19 TGTGCCAGTAGGATTACAGGGGGTGCGAACACTGAAGCTTTCTTT CASRITGGANTEAFF
NA TRBJ1-1 NA TRBV5-1 TGCGCCAGCAGCTTGGGGCCTGGTGAAGCTTTCTTT CASSLGPGEAFF
NA TRBJ2-7 NA TRBV2 TGTGCCAGCAAAAACAGGAACTCCTACGAGCAGTACTTC CASKNRNSYEQYF
TRBD2 TRBJ2-2 NA TRBV7-3 TGTGCCAGCAGCCGTGGGACTAGCGGCAACACCGGGGAGCTGTTTTTT CASSRGTSGNTGELFF
TRBD1 TRBJ2-7 NA TRBV9 TGTGCCAGCAGCGTAGGGACAGGGGGGGACGAGCAGTACTTC CASSVGTGGDEQYF
NA TRBJ1-4 NA TRBV4-1 TGCGCCAGCGCTAAAGTCTCCAGTAATGAAAAACTGTTTTTT CASAKVSSNEKLFF
NA TRBJ1-2 NA TRBV5-1 TGCGCCAGCAGCTCGGACGGCAGCTATGGCTACACCTTC CASSSDGSYGYTF
TRBD1 TRBJ2-7 NA TRBV7-2 TGTGCCAGCAGCTTAGGAGGGCAGGGGGCCTACGAGCAGTACTTC CASSLGGQGAYEQYF
TRBD2 TRBJ2-3 NA TRBV4-2 TGTGCCAGCAGCAAACACCGACTAGCGGAAATCACAGATACGCAGTATTTT CASSKHRLAEITDTQYF
TRBD2 TRBJ2-7 NA TRBV7-2 TGTGCCAGCAGGCTCGACCACGGGACTAGTTTTTTC CASRLDHGTSFF
TRBD1 TRBJ1-4 few TRBV11-2 TGTGCCAGCAGCTTAGATCCCCCCCAGGGGGTTATTTCGACTAATGAAAAACTGTTTTTT CASSLDPPQGVISTNEKLFF
TRBD1 TRBJ2-7 NA TRBV30 TGTGCCTGGAGTGTAGACAGGGCCTACGAGCAGTACTTC CAWSVDRAYEQYF
NA TRBJ2-7 NA TRBV3-1/TRBV3-2 TGTGCCAGCAGTCCCTCCCCCGGGGCATCCTACGAGCAGTACTTC CASSPSPGASYEQYF
NA TRBJ2-5 NA TRBV18 TGTGCCAGCTCACCCTATGACAGAGACCAAGAGACCCAGTACTTC CASSPYDRDQETQYF
NA TRBJ2-7 NA TRBV11-3 TGTGCCAGCAGCTTACACTCCGGTTCCTACGAGCAGTACTTC CASSLHSGSYEQYF
NA TRBJ1-5 NA TRBV3-1/TRBV3-2 TGTGCCAGCAGCTCAAGTCCCCCAGGGTCCTATAGCAATCAGCCCCAGCATTTT CASSSSPPGSYSNQPQHF
TRBD1 TRBJ2-1 NA TRBV9 TGTGCCAGCAGCGACTGGGACAGTCCCAAGGGTGAGCAGTTCTTC CASSDWDSPKGEQFF
NA TRBJ2-5 NA TRBV20-1 TGCAGTGCTAGAGGGGGGGAGACCCAGTACTTC CSARGGETQYF
NA TRBJ2-3 NA TRBV19 TGTGCCAGCTCCCGGGAGCGTGGCACAGATACGCAGTATTTT CASSRERGTDTQYF
TRBD2 TRBJ2-1 NA TRBV7-3 TGTGCCAGCAGCTCGGGACTAGCCAGCTCCTACAATGAGCAGTTCTTC CASSSGLASSYNEQFF
NA TRBJ1-3 NA TRBV4-2 TGTGCCAGCAGCCAAGTATACCTCTCTGGAAACACCATATATTTT CASSQVYLSGNTIYF
TRBD1 TRBJ2-7 NA TRBV7-3 TGTGCCAGCAGCACCCGGGACAGGGACGGCTACGAGCAGTACTTC CASSTRDRDGYEQYF